The 20 T cell receptor beta chains below all came from one sample that was sequenced in a study of blood T cell repertoires in COVID-19. This table comes from immunoSEQ multiplex PCR, and its TCRdb copy is limited to in-frame clones, with some not included. This table holds about 370,000 clones, approximately 91% found once. Sequenced: PBMCs or T cells enriched from blood (not recorded which). The receptors were sampled from a woman aged 40 to 50 who had been exposed to COVID-19.

The chain has TRBV7-2 and TRBJ1-1, with TRBD1 matching over 7 bases. This CDR3 has 15 residues. Germline V CDR1 and CDR2: SGHTA, FQGNSA. V gave up 3 bases and J gave up 4 bases; unmatched junction bases: 8. CDR3 loop: CASSFRTGGSTEAFF. CDR3 nucleotide sequence: TGTGCCAGCAGCTTTAGGACAGGAGGAAGCACTGAAGCTTTCTTT.

The chain combines TRBV5-1 with TRBJ1-5, with a tentative D call TRBD1 (5 bases). The germline V and J ends were trimmed by 3 bases and 4 bases, with 14 bases remaining between them. Per germline, CDR1 SGHRS and CDR2 YFSETQ. This CDR3 is 15 amino acids long. The CDR3 DNA reads as TGCGCCAGCAGCTGGGGCATAGATAGAAATCAGCCCCAGCATTTT. Protein sequence: CASSWGIDRNQPQHF.

V usage is TRBV28 and J usage is TRBJ2-7; D call uncertain. This CDR3 is built from 14 residues. Germline CDR1 is MDHEN and CDR2 is SYDVKM. V lost 5 bases and J 4 bases, leaving 15 bases between the germline ends. CDR3 region: CASSGGAALYEQYF. The CDR3 coding sequence is TGTGCCAGCAGTGGTGGAGCAGCCTTGTACGAGCAGTACTTC.

This clone was seen a few times. The chain is built from TRBV2 and TRBJ1-1, with TRBD1 identical over 9 bases. Germline V gene lookup returns CDR1 SNHLY and CDR2 FYNNEI. V lost 3 bases, J lost 3 bases, and 8 bases stayed unmatched. The CDR3 runs to 16 residues. Here the CDR3 DNA reads TGTGCCAGCAGTGAGGGGACAGGGACTTGGGACACTGAAGCTTTCTTT. Translating gives CASSEGTGTWDTEAFF.

The genes are TRBV11-3 and TRBJ2-5; 8 bases are a match to TRBD2. The CDR3 extends over 16 amino acids. Germline assignment: CDR1 SGHNT and CDR2 YENEEA. V gave up 0 bases and J gave up 5 bases; unmatched junction bases: 8. CDR3 DNA: TGTGCCAGCAGCTTAGAAGGAAACGGGAGGGTGGAGACCCAGTACTTC. The encoded protein is CASSLEGNGRVETQYF. Based on the CDR3 plus reference TRBV11-3 and TRBJ2-5, the full variable domain is EAGVVQSPRYKIIEKKQPVAFWCNPISGHNTLYWYLQNLGQGPELLIRYENEEAVDDSQLPKDRFSAERLKGVDSTLKIQPAELGDSAVYLCASSLEGNGRVETQYFGPGTRLLVL.

The chain has TRBV10-1 and TRBJ2-1; 7 bases are shared with TRBD1. V lost 0 bases to trimming and J lost 4 bases; unmatched junction nucleotides: 0. Germline V lookup: CDR1 WNHNN, CDR2 SYGVQD (reference sequence). The CDR3 totals 14 residues. The CDR3 DNA reads as TGCGCCAGCAGTGAGTCGGACAGGTACAATGAGCAGTTCTTC. Its protein is CASSESDRYNEQFF.

This chain links TRBV18 with TRBJ2-1, with TRBD1 matching over 9 bases. Looked up from germline, CDR1 is KGHSH and CDR2 is LQKENI. CDR3 size: 14 residues. V shed 6 bases, J shed 6 bases, and the junction held 6 bases outside the gene matches. The CDR3 protein is CASSRDRVGNEQFF. The CDR3 DNA follows: TGTGCCAGCTCCCGGGACAGGGTCGGCAATGAGCAGTTCTTC.

This rearrangement joins TRBV7-8 to TRBJ1-2, with 9 bases fitting TRBD1. The CDR3 is 19 residues long. CDR1 and CDR2 from the germline V gene are SGHVS and FQNEAQ. The trim removed 0 bases at V and 4 bases at J, leaving 15 bases unmatched. The CDR3 DNA reads as TGTGCCAGCAGCTTAGCCGGGGGACAGGGAGCGTCCATGACCTATGGCTACACCTTC. Translating it yields CASSLAGGQGASMTYGYTF.

The rearrangement uses TRBV6-2 or TRBV6-3 and TRBJ2-3; 7 nucleotides line up with TRBD2. Looked up from germline, CDR1 is MNHEY and CDR2 is SVGEGT. Trimming cost V 3 bases and J 4 bases; bases outside gene matches: 16. This CDR3 is 18 amino acids long. The CDR3 bases are TGTGCCAGCAGTTATTTTTTTAATCGGGGAGGGGATCCAGATACGCAGTATTTT. This encodes CASSYFFNRGGDPDTQYF.

The rearrangement uses TRBV5-5 and TRBJ2-3, with 8 bases aligning to TRBD2. Per germline, CDR1 SGHKS and CDR2 YYEKEE (reference sequence). With 0 bases clipped from V and 1 base from J, the junction kept 4 bases outside the gene matches. This CDR3 is 16 amino acids long. This chain's CDR3 is CASSLEQGLGTDTQYF. The CDR3 coding sequence is TGTGCCAGCAGCTTGGAGCAGGGACTAGGCACAGATACGCAGTATTTT.

This chain links TRBV30 with TRBJ1-2; D is uncertain. This CDR3 is built from 11 residues. Per the germline V gene, CDR1 is GTSNPN and CDR2 is SVGIG (reference sequence). The CDR3 region has the DNA TGTACCGGGCGCGTCGGGGATGGCTACACCTTC. Amino acids: CTGRVGDGYTF.

This chain links TRBV9 with TRBJ1-2; TRBD1 is a possible D gene (5 bases). The CDR3 covers 13 residues. V lost 0 bases and J lost 8, with 11 bases in between. In germline, CDR1 is SGDLS, CDR2 YYNGEE. Here the CDR3 DNA reads TGTGCCAGCAGCGTAGTCCAGGGTGAAGGCTACACCTTC. Its translation: CASSVVQGEGYTF.

The CDR3 spells CASSPKPRGWRNEQYF. CDR3 DNA sequence: TGTGCCAGCAGCCCAAAGCCCCGGGGGTGGAGGAACGAGCAGTACTTC. V usage is TRBV13 and J usage is TRBJ2-7; TRBD2 is a possible D gene (6 bases). CDR1 and CDR2 (germline): PRHDT, FYEKMQ (reference sequence). V gave up 5 bases and J gave up 5 bases, with 22 bases separating them. The CDR3 contains 16 residues.

The V call is TRBV10-2, the J call TRBJ1-6; 9 bases line up with TRBD1. V trimming: 4 bases; J trimming: 8 bases; junction bases outside the gene matches: 9. This CDR3 contains 16 residues. Germline V gives CDR1 WSHSY, CDR2 SAAADI. The CDR3 sequence is CASSAKQGAADSPLHF. The CDR3, as DNA: TGCGCCAGCAGTGCAAAACAGGGGGCAGCGGATTCACCCCTCCACTTT.

This chain uses TRBV7-3 with TRBJ2-5; D perhaps matches TRBD1 (5 bases). The CDR3 has 14 residues. Trimming took off 3 bases at V and 3 bases at J, with 11 bases between the two ends. Germline assignment: CDR1 SGHTA and CDR2 FQGTGA. CDR3 coding DNA: TGTGCCAGCAGCTTGTCAGGGATAAAAGAGACCCAGTACTTC. This codes for CASSLSGIKETQYF.

This clone showed up just once. The chain carries TRBV7-2 and TRBJ1-5; 7 bases map to TRBD1. V was pared by 1 base and J by 6 bases, with 6 bases of the junction left unmatched. Germline V lookup: CDR1 SGHTA, CDR2 FQGNSA. The CDR3 length is 15 residues. CDR3 in amino acids: CASSLGGGHGQPQHF. The CDR3 region has the DNA TGTGCCAGCAGCTTAGGAGGGGGCCATGGTCAGCCCCAGCATTTT.

The genes are TRBV19 and TRBJ1-1; TRBD1 is a possible D gene (5 bases). In germline, CDR1 is LNHDA, CDR2 SQIVND (reference sequence). The CDR3 contains 15 residues. V was trimmed by 3 bases and J by 5 bases, leaving 16 bases between them. The CDR3 sequence: CASSMGNRGSTEAFF. The CDR3 DNA sequence: TGTGCCAGTAGTATGGGGAATAGGGGAAGTACTGAAGCTTTCTTT.

The genes are TRBV7-3 and TRBJ2-2; tentatively, D is TRBD1 (5 bases). Deletions cut 5 bases from V and 1 base from J, with 5 bases between. The V gene's germline CDR1 is SGHTA and CDR2 FQGTGA. The CDR3 runs 13 residues. CDR3: CASSTGNTGELFF. Written as DNA, the CDR3 is TGTGCCAGCAGCACAGGGAACACCGGGGAGCTGTTTTTT.

The chain employs TRBV19 and TRBJ1-3, with 9 positions matching TRBD1. With 3 bases clipped from V and 4 bases from J, the junction kept 10 bases outside the gene matches. CDR3 length equals 17 residues. CDR1 is LNHDA, CDR2 SQIVND, per germline (reference sequence). CDR3 nucleotides: TGTGCCAGTAGTATCTTGGGACAGGGAATGTCGGGAAACACCATATATTTT. Translating it yields CASSILGQGMSGNTIYF.

This clone has a handful of counts. This chain joins TRBV30 and TRBJ1-4; unclear D gene. Germline CDR1 GTSNPN, CDR2 SVGIG (reference sequence). The CDR3 covers 15 residues. V was trimmed by 2 bases and J by 6 bases, leaving 16 bases between them. The CDR3 protein is CAWSLSARPDEKLFF. CDR3 sequence (DNA): TGTGCCTGGAGTCTTTCCGCTCGTCCGGATGAAAAACTGTTTTTT.